This T cell receptor (beta chain) was documented in a study of cytomegalovirus exposure and HLA in healthy donors. Overall study findings and caveats: Later analysis showed TCR association rates varying by HLA locus, highest for DRB1 and lowest for HLA-C. An analysis was carried out at a later point. It showed that HLA-associated TCR beta chains were more clonally expanded than equally common non-associated chains. Presence/absence results assume similar sequencing depth per donor, which may not hold. For TCR beta chains, V- and J-gene trimming was later linked to a missense DCLRE1C variant.

The sample holds a few counts of this clone. The antigen is unknown. The CDR3 is 15 residues long. The V and J ends lost 3 bases and 2 bases respectively, with 11 bases between them. Germline values: CDR1 LNHDA, CDR2 SQIVND (reference sequence). The PCR made use of 60 Vbeta and 13 Jbeta primers. Libraries were prepared by immunoSEQ multiplex PCR; TCRdb keeps only in-frame clonotypes and omits some of them. The repertoire consists of some 180,000 clones, with 75% to 85% occurring once and the leading ten covering around 1.6%. This rearrangement joins TRBV19 to TRBJ1-3; D is undetermined. This sequence was found in a man younger than 30 in good health and CMV-seronegative. The material sequenced was PBMCs. CDR3 nucleotide sequence: TGTGCCAGTAGTATGAGCCTGCAACCTGGAAACACCATATATTTT. It encodes CASSMSLQPGNTIYF.